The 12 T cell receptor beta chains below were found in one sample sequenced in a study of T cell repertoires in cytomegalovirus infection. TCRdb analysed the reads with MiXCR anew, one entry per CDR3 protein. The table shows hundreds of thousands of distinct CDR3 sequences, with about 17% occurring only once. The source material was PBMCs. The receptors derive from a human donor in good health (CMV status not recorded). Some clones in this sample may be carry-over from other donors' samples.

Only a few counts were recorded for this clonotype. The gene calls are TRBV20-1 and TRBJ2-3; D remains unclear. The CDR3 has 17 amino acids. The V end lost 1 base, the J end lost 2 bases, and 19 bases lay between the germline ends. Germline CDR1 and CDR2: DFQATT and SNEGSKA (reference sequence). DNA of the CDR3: TGCAGTGCTAGAGTAGCTCGGAGCAGCCAAGCCACAGATACGCAGTATTTT. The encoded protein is CSARVARSSQATDTQYF.

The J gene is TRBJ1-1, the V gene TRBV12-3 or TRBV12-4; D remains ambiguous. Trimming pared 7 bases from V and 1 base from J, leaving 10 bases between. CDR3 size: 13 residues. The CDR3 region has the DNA TGTGCCAGCAAACCCCCATGGAACACTGAAGCTTTCTTT. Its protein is CASKPPWNTEAFF.

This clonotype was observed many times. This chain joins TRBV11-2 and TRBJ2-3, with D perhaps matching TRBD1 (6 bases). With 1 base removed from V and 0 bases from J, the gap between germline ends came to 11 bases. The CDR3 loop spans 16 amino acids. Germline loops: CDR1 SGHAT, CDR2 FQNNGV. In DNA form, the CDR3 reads TGTGCCAGCAGCTTAGGGACAGCCTCAAGCACAGATACGCAGTATTTT. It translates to CASSLGTASSTDTQYF.

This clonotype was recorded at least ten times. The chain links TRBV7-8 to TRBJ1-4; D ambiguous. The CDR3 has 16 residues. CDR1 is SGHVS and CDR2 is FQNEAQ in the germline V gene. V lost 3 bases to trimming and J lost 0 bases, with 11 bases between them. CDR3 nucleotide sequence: TGTGCCAGCAGCTTCCGTTACACAACAACTAATGAAAAACTGTTTTTT. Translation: CASSFRYTTTNEKLFF. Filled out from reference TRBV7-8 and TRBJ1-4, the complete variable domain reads GAGVSQSPRYKVAKRGQDVALRCDPISGHVSLFWYQQALGQGPEFLTYFQNEAQLDKSGLPSDRFFAERPEGSVSTLKIQRTQQEDSAVYLCASSFRYTTTNEKLFFGSGTQLSVL.

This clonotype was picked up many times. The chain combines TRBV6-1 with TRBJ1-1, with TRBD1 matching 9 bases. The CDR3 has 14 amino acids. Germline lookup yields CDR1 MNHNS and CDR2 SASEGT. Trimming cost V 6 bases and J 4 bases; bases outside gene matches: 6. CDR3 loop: CASRADRGSTEAFF. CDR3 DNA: TGTGCCAGCAGGGCGGACAGGGGTAGCACTGAAGCTTTCTTT.

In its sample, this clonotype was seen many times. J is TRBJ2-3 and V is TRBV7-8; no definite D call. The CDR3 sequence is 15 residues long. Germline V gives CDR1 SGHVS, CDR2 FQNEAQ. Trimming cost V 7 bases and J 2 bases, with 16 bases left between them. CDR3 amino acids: CASTPLHGHTDTQYF. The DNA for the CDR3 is TGTGCCAGCACACCTTTACATGGCCACACAGATACGCAGTATTTT.

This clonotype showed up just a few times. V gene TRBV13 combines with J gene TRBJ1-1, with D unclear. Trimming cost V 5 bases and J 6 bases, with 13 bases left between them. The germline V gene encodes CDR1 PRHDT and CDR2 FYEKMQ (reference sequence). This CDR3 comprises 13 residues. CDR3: CASSGDGRPEAFF. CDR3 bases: TGTGCCAGCAGCGGCGACGGGAGGCCTGAAGCTTTCTTT.

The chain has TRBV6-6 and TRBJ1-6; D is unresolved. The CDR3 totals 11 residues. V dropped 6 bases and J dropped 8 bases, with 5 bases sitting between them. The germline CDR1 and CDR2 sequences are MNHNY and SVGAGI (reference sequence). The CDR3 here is CASRSDSPLHF. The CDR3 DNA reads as TGTGCCAGCAGGTCTGATTCACCCCTCCACTTT.

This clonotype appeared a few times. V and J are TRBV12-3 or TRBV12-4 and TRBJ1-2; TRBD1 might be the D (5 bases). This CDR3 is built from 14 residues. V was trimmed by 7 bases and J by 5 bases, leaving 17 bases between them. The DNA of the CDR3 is TGTGCCAGCACCACCCGGACACTAAATTATGGCTACACCTTC. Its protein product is CASTTRTLNYGYTF.

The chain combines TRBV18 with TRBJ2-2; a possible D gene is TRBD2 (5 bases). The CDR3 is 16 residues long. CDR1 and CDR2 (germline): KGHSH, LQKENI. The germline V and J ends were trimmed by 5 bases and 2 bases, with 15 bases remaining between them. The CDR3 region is CASSNGGPENTGELFF. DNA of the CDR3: TGTGCCAGCTCAAACGGCGGGCCAGAAAACACCGGGGAGCTGTTTTTT.

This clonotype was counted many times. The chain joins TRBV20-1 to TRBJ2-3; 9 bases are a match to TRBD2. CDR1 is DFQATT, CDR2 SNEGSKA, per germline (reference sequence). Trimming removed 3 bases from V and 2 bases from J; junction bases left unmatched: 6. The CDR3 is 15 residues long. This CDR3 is CSASPGLANTDTQYF. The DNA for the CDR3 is TGCAGTGCTAGCCCGGGACTAGCAAACACAGATACGCAGTATTTT.

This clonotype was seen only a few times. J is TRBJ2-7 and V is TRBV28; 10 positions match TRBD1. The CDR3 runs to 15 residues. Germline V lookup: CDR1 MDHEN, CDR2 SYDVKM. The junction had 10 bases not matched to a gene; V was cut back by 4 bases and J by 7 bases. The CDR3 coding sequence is TGTGCCAGCAGTTCCGGGACAGGGGAACTGGTTGAGCAGTACTTC. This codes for CASSSGTGELVEQYF.